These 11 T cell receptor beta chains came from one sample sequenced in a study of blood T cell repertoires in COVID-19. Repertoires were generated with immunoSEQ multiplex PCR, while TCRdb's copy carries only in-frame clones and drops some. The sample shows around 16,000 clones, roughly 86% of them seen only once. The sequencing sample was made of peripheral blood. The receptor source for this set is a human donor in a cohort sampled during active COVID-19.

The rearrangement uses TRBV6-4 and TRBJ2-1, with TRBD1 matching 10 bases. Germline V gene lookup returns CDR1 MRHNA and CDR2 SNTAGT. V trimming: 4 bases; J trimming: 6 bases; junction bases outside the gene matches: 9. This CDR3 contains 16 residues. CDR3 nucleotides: TGTGCCAGCAGTGTGGGGACCGGGACAGGGGTCAATGAGCAGTTCTTC. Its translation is CASSVGTGTGVNEQFF.

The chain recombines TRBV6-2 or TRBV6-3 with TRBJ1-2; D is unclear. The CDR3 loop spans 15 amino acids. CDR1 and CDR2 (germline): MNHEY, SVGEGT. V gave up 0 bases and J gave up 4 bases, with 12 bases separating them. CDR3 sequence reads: CASSYSNRVFYGYTF. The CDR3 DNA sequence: TGTGCCAGCAGTTACTCGAATCGGGTTTTCTATGGCTACACCTTC.

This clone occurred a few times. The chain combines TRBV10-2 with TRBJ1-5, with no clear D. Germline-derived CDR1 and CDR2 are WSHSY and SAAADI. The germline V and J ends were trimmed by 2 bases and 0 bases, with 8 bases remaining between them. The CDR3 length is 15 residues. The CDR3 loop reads CASSEGADSNQPQHF. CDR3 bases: TGCGCCAGCAGTGAGGGCGCGGATAGCAATCAGCCCCAGCATTTT.

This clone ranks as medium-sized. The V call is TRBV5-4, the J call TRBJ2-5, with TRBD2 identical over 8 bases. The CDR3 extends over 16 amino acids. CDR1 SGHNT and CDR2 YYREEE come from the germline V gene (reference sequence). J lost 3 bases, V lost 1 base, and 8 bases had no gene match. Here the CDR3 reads CASSLNRGLEKETQYF. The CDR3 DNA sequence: TGTGCCAGCAGCTTGAATCGGGGACTAGAAAAAGAGACCCAGTACTTC.

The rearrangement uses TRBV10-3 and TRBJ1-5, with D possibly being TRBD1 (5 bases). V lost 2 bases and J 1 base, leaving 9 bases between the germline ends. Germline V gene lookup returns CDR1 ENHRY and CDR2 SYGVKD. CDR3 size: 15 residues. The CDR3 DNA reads TGTGCCATCAGTGAGGCGGGGGAAAGCAATCAGCCCCAGCATTTT. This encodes CAISEAGESNQPQHF.

The CDR3 loop is CASSPALGTTNFDNEQFF. The CDR3 DNA reads TGTGCCAGTAGTCCTGCCTTAGGGACTACGAATTTCGACAATGAGCAGTTCTTC. The chain couples TRBV19 to TRBJ2-1; 7 bases map to TRBD2. V lost 5 bases, J lost 5 bases, and 18 bases stayed unmatched. The V gene's germline CDR1 is LNHDA and CDR2 SQIVND (reference sequence). The CDR3 runs to 18 residues.

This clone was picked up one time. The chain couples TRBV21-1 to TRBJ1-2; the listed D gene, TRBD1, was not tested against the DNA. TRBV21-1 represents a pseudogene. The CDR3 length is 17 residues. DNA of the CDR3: TGTGCCAGCAGCAACGAATCGGGACAGGGAAGTAACTATGGCTACACCTTC. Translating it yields CASSNESGQGSNYGYTF.

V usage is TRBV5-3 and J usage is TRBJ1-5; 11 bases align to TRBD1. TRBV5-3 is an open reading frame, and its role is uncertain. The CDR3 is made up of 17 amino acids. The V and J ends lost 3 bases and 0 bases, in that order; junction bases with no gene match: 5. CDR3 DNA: TGTGCCAGAAGCTCTACGGACAGGGGGCGTAGCAATCAGCCCCAGCATTTT. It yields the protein CARSSTDRGRSNQPQHF.

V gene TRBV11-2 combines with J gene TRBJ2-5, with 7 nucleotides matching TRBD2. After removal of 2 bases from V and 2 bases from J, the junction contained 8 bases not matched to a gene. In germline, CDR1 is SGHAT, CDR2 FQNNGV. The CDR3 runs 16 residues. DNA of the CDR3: TGTGCCAGCAGCTTATCCGGGGGGAACTCACAAGAGACCCAGTACTTC. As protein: CASSLSGGNSQETQYF.

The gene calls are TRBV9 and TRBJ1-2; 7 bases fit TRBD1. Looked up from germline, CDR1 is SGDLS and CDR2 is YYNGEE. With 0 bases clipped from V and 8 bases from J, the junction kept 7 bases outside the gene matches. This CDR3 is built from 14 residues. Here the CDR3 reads CASSVAEGASGYTF. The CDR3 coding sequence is TGTGCCAGCAGCGTAGCTGAGGGGGCAAGCGGCTACACCTTC.

The CDR3 DNA reads as TGTGCCAGCAGCCTTCGTAGCACAGATACGCAGTATTTT. Amino acid sequence: CASSLRSTDTQYF. This chain uses TRBV6-4 with TRBJ2-3; no clear D. The CDR3 contains 13 residues. Germline V gene data show CDR1 as MRHNA and CDR2 as SNTAGT. Trimming removed 6 bases from V and 0 bases from J, with 7 bases in between.